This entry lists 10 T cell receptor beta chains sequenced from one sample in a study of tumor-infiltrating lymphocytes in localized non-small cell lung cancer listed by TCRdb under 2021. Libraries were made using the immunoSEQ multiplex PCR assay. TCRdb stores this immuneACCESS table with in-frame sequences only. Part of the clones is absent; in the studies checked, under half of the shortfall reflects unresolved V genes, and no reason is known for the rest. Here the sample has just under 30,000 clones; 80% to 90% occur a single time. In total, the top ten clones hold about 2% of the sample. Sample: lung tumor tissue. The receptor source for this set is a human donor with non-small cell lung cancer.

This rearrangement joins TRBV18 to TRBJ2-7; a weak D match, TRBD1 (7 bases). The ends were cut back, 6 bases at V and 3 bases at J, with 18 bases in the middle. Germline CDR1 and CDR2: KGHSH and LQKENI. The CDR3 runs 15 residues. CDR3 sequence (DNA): TGTGCCAGCTCTCAGGGGCCAGGGGGGTACTACGAGCAGTACTTC. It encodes CASSQGPGGYYEQYF.

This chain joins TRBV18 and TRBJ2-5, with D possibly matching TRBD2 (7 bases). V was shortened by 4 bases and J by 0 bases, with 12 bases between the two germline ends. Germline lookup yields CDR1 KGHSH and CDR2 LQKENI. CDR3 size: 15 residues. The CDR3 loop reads CASSREGVNQETQYF. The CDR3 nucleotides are TGTGCCAGCTCACGGGAGGGGGTCAACCAAGAGACCCAGTACTTC.

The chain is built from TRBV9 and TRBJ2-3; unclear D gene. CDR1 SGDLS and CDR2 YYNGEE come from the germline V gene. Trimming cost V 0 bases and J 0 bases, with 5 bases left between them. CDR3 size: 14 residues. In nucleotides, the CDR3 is TGTGCCAGCAGCGTAGGAACTAGCACAGATACGCAGTATTTT. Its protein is CASSVGTSTDTQYF.

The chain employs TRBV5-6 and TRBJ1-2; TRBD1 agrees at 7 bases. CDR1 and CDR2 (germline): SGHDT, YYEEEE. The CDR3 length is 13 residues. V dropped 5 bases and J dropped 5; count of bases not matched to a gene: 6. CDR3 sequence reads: CASRIRQGYGYTF. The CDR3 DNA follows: TGTGCCAGCAGGATCCGACAGGGTTATGGCTACACCTTC.

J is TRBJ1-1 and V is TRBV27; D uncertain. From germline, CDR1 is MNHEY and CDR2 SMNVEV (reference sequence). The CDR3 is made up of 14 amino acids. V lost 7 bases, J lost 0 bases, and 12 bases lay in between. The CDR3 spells CASKEGSMNTEAFF. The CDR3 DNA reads TGTGCCAGCAAGGAAGGGAGTATGAACACTGAAGCTTTCTTT.

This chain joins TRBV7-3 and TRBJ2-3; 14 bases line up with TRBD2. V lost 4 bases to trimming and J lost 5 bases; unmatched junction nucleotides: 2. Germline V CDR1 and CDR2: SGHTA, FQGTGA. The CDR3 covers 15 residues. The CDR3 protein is CASSSGLAGGDTQYF. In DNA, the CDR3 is TGTGCCAGCAGCTCAGGACTAGCGGGGGGAGATACGCAGTATTTT. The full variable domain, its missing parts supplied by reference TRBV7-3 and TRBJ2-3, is GAGVSQTPSNKVTEKGKYVELRCDPISGHTALYWYRQSLGQGPEFLIYFQGTGAADDSGLPNDRFFAVRPEGSVSTLKIQRTERGDSAVYLCASSSGLAGGDTQYFGPGTRLTVL.

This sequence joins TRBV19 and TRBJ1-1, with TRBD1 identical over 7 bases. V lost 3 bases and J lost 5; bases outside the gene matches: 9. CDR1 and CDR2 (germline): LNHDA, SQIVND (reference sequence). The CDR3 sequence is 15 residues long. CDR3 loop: CASSIPQTGTTEAFF. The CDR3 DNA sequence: TGTGCCAGTAGTATTCCCCAGACAGGGACGACTGAAGCTTTCTTT. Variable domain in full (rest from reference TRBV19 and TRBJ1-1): DGGITQSPKYLFRKEGQNVTLSCEQNLNHDAMYWYRQDPGQGLRLIYYSQIVNDFQKGDIAEGYSVSREKKESFPLTVTSAQKNPTAFYLCASSIPQTGTTEAFFGQGTRLTVV.

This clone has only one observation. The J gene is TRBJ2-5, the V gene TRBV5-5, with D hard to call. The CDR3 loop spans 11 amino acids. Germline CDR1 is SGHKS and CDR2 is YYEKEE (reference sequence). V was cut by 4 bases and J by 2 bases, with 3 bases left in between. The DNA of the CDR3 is TGTGCCAGCAGCCAGCAAGAGACCCAGTACTTC. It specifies CASSQQETQYF.

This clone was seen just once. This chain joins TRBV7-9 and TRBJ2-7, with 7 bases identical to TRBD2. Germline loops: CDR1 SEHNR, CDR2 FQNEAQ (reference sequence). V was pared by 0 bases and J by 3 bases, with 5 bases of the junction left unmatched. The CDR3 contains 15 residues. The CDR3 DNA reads TGTGCCAGCAGCTTAGCGCTAGCGGAGGACTACGAGCAGTACTTC. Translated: CASSLALAEDYEQYF.

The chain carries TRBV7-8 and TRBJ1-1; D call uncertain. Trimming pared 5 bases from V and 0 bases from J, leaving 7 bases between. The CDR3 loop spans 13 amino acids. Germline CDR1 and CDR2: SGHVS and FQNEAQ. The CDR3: CASSGLMNTEAFF. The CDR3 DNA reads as TGTGCCAGCAGCGGGTTAATGAACACTGAAGCTTTCTTT.